This T cell receptor beta chain was found in a study of blood T cell repertoires in COVID-19. The V segment lost 7 bases and the J segment 0 bases; nucleotides outside the gene matches: 12. Germline V CDR1 and CDR2: MRHNA, SNTAGT. There are 17 residues in the CDR3. The participants were between about 18 and 90 years old and came from under 25 US areas. Recovery meant two consecutive negative NP/OP PCR tests, professional clearance, or resolved symptoms. Libraries were prepared by immunoSEQ multiplex PCR; TCRdb keeps only in-frame clonotypes and omits some of them. The data contain approximately 480,000 clones, about nine tenths of them seen just once; the ten biggest clones take up roughly 0.72%.

Sequenced sample: PBMCs or T cells enriched from blood (not recorded which). The sequence was obtained from a woman aged 18 to 35 who had recovered from COVID-19. The rearrangement links TRBV6-4 to TRBJ1-1; 9 bases are shared with TRBD1. CDR3 sequence reads: CASTGWRDRALNTEAFF. As DNA, the CDR3 is TGTGCCAGCACTGGGTGGCGGGACAGGGCTCTGAACACTGAAGCTTTCTTT.